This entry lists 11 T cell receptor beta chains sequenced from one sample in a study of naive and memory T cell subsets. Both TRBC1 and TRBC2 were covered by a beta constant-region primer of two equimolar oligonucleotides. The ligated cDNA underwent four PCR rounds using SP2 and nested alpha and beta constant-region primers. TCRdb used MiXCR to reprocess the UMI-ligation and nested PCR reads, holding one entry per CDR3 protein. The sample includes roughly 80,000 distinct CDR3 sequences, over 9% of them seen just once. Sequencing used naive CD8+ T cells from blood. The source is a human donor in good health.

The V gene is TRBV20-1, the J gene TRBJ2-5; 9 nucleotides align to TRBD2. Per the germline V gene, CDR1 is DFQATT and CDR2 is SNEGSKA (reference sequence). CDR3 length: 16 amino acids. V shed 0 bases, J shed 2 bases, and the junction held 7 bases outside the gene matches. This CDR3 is CSARDLAGLPQETQYF. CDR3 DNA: TGCAGTGCTAGAGACCTAGCGGGGCTACCACAAGAGACCCAGTACTTC.

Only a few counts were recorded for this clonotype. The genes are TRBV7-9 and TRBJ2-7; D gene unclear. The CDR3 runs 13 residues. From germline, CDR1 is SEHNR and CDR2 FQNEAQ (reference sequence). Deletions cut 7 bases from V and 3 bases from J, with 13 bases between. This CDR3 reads CASTPPLNYEQYF. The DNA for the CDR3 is TGTGCCAGCACCCCGCCGCTCAACTACGAGCAGTACTTC.

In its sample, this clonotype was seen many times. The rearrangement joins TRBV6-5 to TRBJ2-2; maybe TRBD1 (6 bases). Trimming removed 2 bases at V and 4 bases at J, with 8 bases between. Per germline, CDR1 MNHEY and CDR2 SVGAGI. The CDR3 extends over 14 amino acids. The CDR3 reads CASSYRQATGELFF. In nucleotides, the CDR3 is TGTGCCAGCAGTTACCGACAGGCCACCGGGGAGCTGTTTTTT.

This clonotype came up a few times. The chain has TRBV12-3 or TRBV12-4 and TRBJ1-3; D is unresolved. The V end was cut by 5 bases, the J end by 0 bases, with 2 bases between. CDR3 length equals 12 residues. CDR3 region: CASSPSGNTIYF. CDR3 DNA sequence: TGTGCCAGCAGTCCCTCTGGAAACACCATATATTTT.

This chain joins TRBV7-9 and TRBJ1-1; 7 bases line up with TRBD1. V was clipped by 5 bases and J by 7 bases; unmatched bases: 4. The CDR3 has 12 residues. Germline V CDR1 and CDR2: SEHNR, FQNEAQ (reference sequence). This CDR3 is CASSRGQNEAFF. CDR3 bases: TGTGCCAGCAGCCGGGGACAGAATGAAGCTTTCTTT.

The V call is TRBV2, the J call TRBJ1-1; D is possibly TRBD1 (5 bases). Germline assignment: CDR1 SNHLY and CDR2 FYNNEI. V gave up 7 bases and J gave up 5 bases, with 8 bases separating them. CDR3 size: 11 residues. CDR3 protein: CASKGETEAFF. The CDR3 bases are TGTGCCAGCAAAGGGGAGACTGAAGCTTTCTTT.

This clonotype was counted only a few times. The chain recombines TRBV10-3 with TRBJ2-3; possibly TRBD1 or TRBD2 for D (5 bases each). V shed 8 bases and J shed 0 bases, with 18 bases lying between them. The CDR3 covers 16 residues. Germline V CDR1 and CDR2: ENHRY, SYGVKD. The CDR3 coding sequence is TGTGCCATCGGAGGTGGGCAGGGCGGGAGCACAGATACGCAGTATTTT. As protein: CAIGGGQGGSTDTQYF.

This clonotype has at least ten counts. The DNA for the CDR3 is TGTGCCAGCAGCTCGGGGGGTCGTCTAGCGGGATCTCGGGAGACCCAGTACTTC. Amino acid sequence: CASSSGGRLAGSRETQYF. This sequence joins TRBV11-2 and TRBJ2-5, with 9 bases that match TRBD2. The germline CDR1 and CDR2 sequences are SGHAT and FQNNGV. The CDR3 totals 18 residues. J lost 5 bases, V lost 4 bases, and 17 bases had no gene match. Together with reference TRBV11-2 and TRBJ2-5, the CDR3 gives the full variable domain: EAGVAQSPRYKIIEKRQSVAFWCNPISGHATLYWYQQILGQGPKLLIQFQNNGVVDDSQLPKDRFSAERLKGVDSTLKIQPAKLEDSAVYLCASSSGGRLAGSRETQYFGPGTRLLVL.

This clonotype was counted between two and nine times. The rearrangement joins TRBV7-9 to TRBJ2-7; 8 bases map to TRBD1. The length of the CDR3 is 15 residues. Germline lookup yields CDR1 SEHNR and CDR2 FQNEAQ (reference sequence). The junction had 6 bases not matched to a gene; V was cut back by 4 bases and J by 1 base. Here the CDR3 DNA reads TGTGCCAGCAGCTCCCGGGACAGGAGTTCCTACGAGCAGTACTTC. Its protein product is CASSSRDRSSYEQYF.

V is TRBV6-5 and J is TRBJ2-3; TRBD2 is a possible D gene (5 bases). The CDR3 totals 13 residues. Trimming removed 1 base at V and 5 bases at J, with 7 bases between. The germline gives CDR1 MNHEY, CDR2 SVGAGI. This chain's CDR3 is CASSYYGGDTQYF. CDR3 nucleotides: TGTGCCAGCAGTTACTATGGAGGAGATACGCAGTATTTT.

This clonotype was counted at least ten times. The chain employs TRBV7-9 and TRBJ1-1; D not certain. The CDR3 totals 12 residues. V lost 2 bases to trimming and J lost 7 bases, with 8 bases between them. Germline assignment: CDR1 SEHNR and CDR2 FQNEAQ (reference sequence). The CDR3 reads CASSLSGSEAFF. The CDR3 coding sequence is TGTGCCAGCAGCTTAAGCGGGAGTGAAGCTTTCTTT.